This entry lists 6 T cell receptor beta chains sequenced from one sample in a study of blood T cells in healthy people across ages. The authors ran a second PCR of 7 to 11 cycles using a sample-barcoded 5' primer and a J-beta primer mix. TCRdb processed the 5' RACE reads anew with MiXCR; each CDR3 protein has one entry. The sample contains hundreds of thousands of distinct CDR3 sequences, approximately 60% of which appear only once. What was sequenced was blood. The source of these receptors is a middle-aged man in good health.

This clonotype was seen just once. The chain carries TRBV11-2 and TRBJ2-3, with D maybe TRBD2 (6 bases). This CDR3 contains 14 residues. Germline V gene data show CDR1 as SGHAT and CDR2 as FQNNGV. V was shortened by 5 bases and J by 6 bases, with 15 bases between the two germline ends. The CDR3: CASSKPGARDTQYF. The DNA for the CDR3 is TGTGCCAGCAGCAAACCGGGAGCCCGGGATACGCAGTATTTT. The variable domain in full, completed from reference TRBV11-2 and TRBJ2-3, reads EAGVAQSPRYKIIEKRQSVAFWCNPISGHATLYWYQQILGQGPKLLIQFQNNGVVDDSQLPKDRFSAERLKGVDSTLKIQPAKLEDSAVYLCASSKPGARDTQYFGPGTRLTVL.

The V and J genes are TRBV9 and TRBJ2-5, with D tentatively TRBD1 (6 bases). The tail of the sequence fits TRBJ2-7 better, so the J call may be wrong. The CDR3 totals 15 residues. Germline CDR1 reads SGDLS; CDR2 reads YYNGEE. The CDR3 is CASSVDWGLGYEQYF. Written as DNA, the CDR3 is TGTGCCAGCAGCGTAGACTGGGGGCTGGGGTACGAGCAGTACTTC.

This chain connects TRBV20-1 to TRBJ2-5; D is possibly TRBD1 (6 bases). The DNA matches TRBJ2-7 better at its end, which makes the J call doubtful. From germline, CDR1 is DFQATT and CDR2 SNEGSKA (reference sequence). CDR3 length: 15 residues. The CDR3 nucleotides are TGCAGTGCTAGAGACCCCGGGCAGGGGTTCGACGAGCAGTACTTC. Protein sequence: CSARDPGQGFDEQYF.

In this sample, this clonotype turned up a few times. The rearrangement joins TRBV27 to TRBJ2-4, with D uncertain. The last part of the DNA fits TRBJ2-7 better; the J call may be wrong. The length of the CDR3 is 15 residues. CDR1 is MNHEY and CDR2 is SMNVEV in the germline V gene (reference sequence). CDR3 sequence (DNA): TGTGCCAGCAGTTTCGCGAGAACGTACCACGGCGAGCAGTACTTC. Its translation is CASSFARTYHGEQYF.

In this sample, this clonotype turned up a few times. This chain uses TRBV4-3 with TRBJ2-7; 14 nucleotides agree with TRBD2. The trim removed 1 base at V and 3 bases at J, leaving 14 bases unmatched. Germline CDR1 is LGHNA and CDR2 is YSLEER. This CDR3 is 20 amino acids long. As DNA, the CDR3 is TGCGCCAGCAGCCAAGGTTTTAGGGGACTAGCGGGAGCGGATTTCTACGAGCAGTACTTC. Amino acids: CASSQGFRGLAGADFYEQYF.

This clonotype was detected a few times. The CDR3 DNA is TGTGCCAGCAGCTTAAAGGGGGTTCTTTCCTACGAGCAGTACTTC. This encodes CASSLKGVLSYEQYF. The chain joins TRBV13 to TRBJ2-7; possible D gene TRBD1, 6 bases. The CDR3 covers 15 residues. CDR1 is PRHDT and CDR2 is FYEKMQ in the germline V gene (reference sequence). The V end lost 2 bases, the J end lost 1 base, and 12 bases lay between the germline ends.